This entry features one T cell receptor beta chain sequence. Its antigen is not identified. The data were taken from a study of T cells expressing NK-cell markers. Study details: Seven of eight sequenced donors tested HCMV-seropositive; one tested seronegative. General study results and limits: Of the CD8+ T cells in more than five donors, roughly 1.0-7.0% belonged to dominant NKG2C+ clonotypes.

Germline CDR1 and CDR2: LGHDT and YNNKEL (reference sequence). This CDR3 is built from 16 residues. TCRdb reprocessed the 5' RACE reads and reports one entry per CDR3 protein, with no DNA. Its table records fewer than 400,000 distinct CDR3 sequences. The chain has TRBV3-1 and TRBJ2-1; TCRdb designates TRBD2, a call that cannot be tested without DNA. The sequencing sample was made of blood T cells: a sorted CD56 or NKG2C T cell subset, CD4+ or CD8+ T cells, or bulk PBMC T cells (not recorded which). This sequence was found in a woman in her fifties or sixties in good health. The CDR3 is CASSAGGGTSSDEQFF.